Below, 17 T cell receptor beta chains from the same sample are listed, as sequenced in a study of T cell repertoires in cytomegalovirus infection. These TCRs' antigens remain unknown. TCRdb passed the reads through MiXCR, listing each CDR3 protein once. The profile covers hundreds of thousands of distinct CDR3 sequences, with roughly 30% appearing a single time and 10% to 15% taken by the ten largest. The material sequenced was cultured CD8+ T cells from PBMCs, taken from culture after CMV antigen stimulation. The receptors were gathered from a human donor in good health (CMV status not recorded). Some clones in this sample may be carry-over from other donors' samples.

V and J are TRBV12-3 or TRBV12-4 and TRBJ1-1; D might be TRBD1 (6 bases). V shed 4 bases and J shed 2 bases, with 14 bases lying between them. This CDR3 is 15 amino acids long. CDR3 amino acids: CASSSPGVGNTEAFF. CDR3 nucleotide sequence: TGTGCCAGCAGTTCCCCAGGGGTGGGCAACACTGAAGCTTTCTTT.

The CDR3 protein is CASSLALGGLNTEAFF. CDR3 sequence (DNA): TGTGCCAGCAGCTTAGCGTTGGGGGGTCTGAACACTGAAGCTTTCTTT. The chain uses TRBV7-9 and TRBJ1-1, with a tentative D call TRBD1 (5 bases). Trimming stripped 0 bases from V and 0 bases from J, with 11 bases between. The CDR3 runs to 16 residues. Germline V lookup: CDR1 SEHNR, CDR2 FQNEAQ (reference sequence).

The CDR3 DNA reads TGCGCCAGCAGCCAAGAGAGACGGTCCGTAGATGAGCAGTTCTTC. Its protein is CASSQERRSVDEQFF. The chain is built from TRBV4-1 and TRBJ2-1; D remains ambiguous. Per germline, CDR1 MGHRA and CDR2 YSYEKL. Deletions cut 0 bases from V and 8 bases from J, with 14 bases between. The CDR3 covers 15 residues.

The chain couples TRBV27 to TRBJ1-5; D possibly corresponds to TRBD1 (6 bases). The germline V gene has CDR1 MNHEY and CDR2 SMNVEV (reference sequence). The ends were cut back, 4 bases at V and 7 bases at J, with 35 bases in the middle. This CDR3 has 21 residues. Here the CDR3 DNA reads TGTGCCAGCAGTTACCTACCTCCCTCACAGGGTCCTCCTTCAATCAACCAGCCCCAGCATTTT. As protein: CASSYLPPSQGPPSINQPQHF.

In this sample, this clonotype turned up many times. The rearrangement joins TRBV5-1 to TRBJ2-7; no clear D. There are 15 residues in the CDR3. Germline V CDR1 and CDR2: SGHRS, YFSETQ. The V gene lost 0 bases and the J gene lost 2 bases, with 12 bases spanning the gap. This chain's CDR3 is CASSLVFGRPYEQYF. The CDR3 region has the DNA TGCGCCAGCAGCTTGGTATTTGGACGGCCCTACGAGCAGTACTTC.

The chain couples TRBV27 to TRBJ2-1; D might be TRBD2 (6 bases). This CDR3 is 15 amino acids long. Trimming left V 1 base short and J 4 bases short, with 11 bases between. CDR1 MNHEY and CDR2 SMNVEV come from the germline V gene (reference sequence). The CDR3 spells CASSLFGSGYNEQFF. In DNA form, the CDR3 reads TGTGCCAGCAGTTTATTCGGTAGCGGATACAATGAGCAGTTCTTC.

The chain has TRBV6-8 and TRBJ2-3; D uncertain. The CDR3 spans 14 residues. Trimming left V 2 bases short and J 2 bases short, with 8 bases between. Germline values: CDR1 MNHGY, CDR2 SAAAGT. The CDR3 sequence is CASSYEWYTDTQYF. Written as DNA, the CDR3 is TGTGCCAGCAGTTACGAGTGGTACACAGATACGCAGTATTTT.

This clonotype was seen at least ten times. The CDR3 is CAISEAMAGPYNEQFF. CDR3 in DNA: TGTGCCATCAGTGAGGCGATGGCAGGGCCCTACAATGAGCAGTTCTTC. This chain links TRBV10-3 with TRBJ2-1; tentatively, D is TRBD1 (5 bases). Germline V gene lookup returns CDR1 ENHRY and CDR2 SYGVKD. The V end was cut by 2 bases, the J end by 2 bases, with 13 bases between. The CDR3 spans 16 residues.

This clonotype was seen many times. The V and J genes are TRBV7-6 and TRBJ2-2; D is possibly TRBD1 (5 bases). Deletions cut 5 bases from V and 1 base from J, with 11 bases between. CDR3 length: 15 residues. Germline loops: CDR1 SGHVS, CDR2 FNYEAQ. The CDR3 reads CASSQQTENTGELFF. CDR3 sequence (DNA): TGTGCCAGCAGCCAACAGACAGAGAACACCGGGGAGCTGTTTTTT. Full variable domain (remainder filled in from reference TRBV7-6 and TRBJ2-2): GAGVSQSPRYKVTKRGQDVALRCDPISGHVSLYWYRQALGQGPEFLTYFNYEAQQDKSGLPNDRFSAERPEGSISTLTIQRTEQRDSAMYRCASSQQTENTGELFFGEGSRLTVL.

The sample holds many counts of this clonotype. The chain links TRBV15 to TRBJ1-5; D may be TRBD1 (5 bases). The CDR3 has 15 residues. Germline CDR1 is LNHNV and CDR2 is YYDKDF (reference sequence). V lost 6 bases, J lost 2 bases, and 14 bases lay in between. Here the CDR3 DNA reads TGTGCCACCAGAAAAGGCGGGACGGGCAATCAGCCCCAGCATTTT. Protein: CATRKGGTGNQPQHF.

This clonotype was observed a few times. The V gene is TRBV5-6, the J gene TRBJ2-7; TRBD1 might be the D (5 bases). This CDR3 has 11 residues. The V end lost 3 bases, the J end lost 9 bases, and 10 bases lay between the germline ends. Germline V lookup: CDR1 SGHDT, CDR2 YYEEEE. CDR3 sequence (DNA): TGTGCCAGCAGCTCCGGACACCGGCAGTACGTC. Translation: CASSSGHRQYV.

This chain joins TRBV7-8 and TRBJ1-2; 9 positions match TRBD1. CDR3 length equals 14 residues. Losses at the gene ends were 2 bases for V and 6 bases for J; bases not matched to a gene: 4. The V gene's germline CDR1 is SGHVS and CDR2 FQNEAQ. Here the CDR3 DNA reads TGTGCCAGCAGCTTAACTGGGGACAGGGATGGCTACACCTTC. Its translation is CASSLTGDRDGYTF.

The chain couples TRBV19 to TRBJ1-2; 11 bases agree with TRBD1. The V gene end was trimmed by 4 bases and the J gene end by 8 bases; junction bases not matched to a gene: 6. The germline V gene encodes CDR1 LNHDA and CDR2 SQIVND (reference sequence). The CDR3 sequence is 14 residues long. The CDR3 nucleotides are TGTGCCAGTAGTACCGGACAGGGGGCAACGGGCTACACCTTC. This codes for CASSTGQGATGYTF.

The V gene is TRBV7-9, the J gene TRBJ2-3; TRBD1 matches 9 bases. J was trimmed by 1 base and V by 4 bases; bases with no gene match: 9. This CDR3 is 17 amino acids long. CDR1 and CDR2 (germline): SEHNR, FQNEAQ (reference sequence). The CDR3 DNA is TGTGCCAGCAGCTCTCGGACAGGGGAGGATGGCACAGATACGCAGTATTTT. As protein: CASSSRTGEDGTDTQYF. Full variable domain (remainder filled in from reference TRBV7-9 and TRBJ2-3): DTGVSQNPRHKITKRGQNVTFRCDPISEHNRLYWYRQTLGQGPEFLTYFQNEAQLEKSRLLSDRFSAERPKGSFSTLEIQRTEQGDSAMYLCASSSRTGEDGTDTQYFGPGTRLTVL.

The CDR3 loop reads CASSQVGDTDTQYF. CDR3 DNA: TGCGCCAGCAGCCAAGTGGGGGACACAGATACGCAGTATTTT. V is TRBV4-1 and J is TRBJ2-3; D possibly uses TRBD1 or TRBD2 (5 bases each). This CDR3 has 14 residues. V lost 1 base and J 2 bases, leaving 7 bases between the germline ends. Germline CDR1 and CDR2: MGHRA and YSYEKL.

The chain uses TRBV28 and TRBJ1-1, with a tentative D call TRBD1 (5 bases). The CDR3 sequence is 14 residues long. Germline lookup yields CDR1 MDHEN and CDR2 SYDVKM. The V end lost 3 bases, the J end lost 7 bases, and 15 bases lay between the germline ends. Written as DNA, the CDR3 is TGTGCCAGCAGTTTTCTGGGACCCGCGGGTGAAGCTTTCTTT. Translation: CASSFLGPAGEAFF.

This clonotype was picked up a small number of times. The chain employs TRBV7-9 and TRBJ1-4, with unresolved D. Germline CDR1 is SEHNR and CDR2 is FQNEAQ (reference sequence). The V end was cut by 3 bases, the J end by 5 bases, with 10 bases between. This CDR3 spans 14 amino acids. The CDR3 sequence is CASSLPGRNEKLFF. The CDR3 DNA is TGTGCCAGCAGCTTGCCTGGCCGGAATGAAAAACTGTTTTTT.